The rows below give T cell receptor beta chains drawn from one sample of a study of T-cell reconstitution after alpha-beta-depleted transplantation in children. TCRdb called the PCR reads again in MiXCR, with one record for every CDR3 protein. The sample has about 980,000 distinct CDR3 sequences, about 29% seen once. The sample was PBMCs, mostly from graft donor cells, taken 360 days after TCRalphabeta/CD19-depleted stem cell transplant. These receptors were taken from a boy under two years old who had a stem cell transplant for SCID, so the T cells may come from the graft donor. The conserved cysteine and the conserved F or W are not part of the CDR3 here. Fields, in order: V gene, J gene, CDR3 protein.

v_gene: TRBV12-3/TRBV12-4; j_gene: TRBJ2-3; CDR3aa: ATRRRITDTQY
v_gene: TRBV7-2; j_gene: TRBJ2-1; CDR3aa: ASSLAYRPTPGGF
v_gene: TRBV6-2/TRBV6-3; j_gene: TRBJ2-5; CDR3aa: ASSLRGGGGETQY
v_gene: TRBV11-2; j_gene: TRBJ1-3; CDR3aa: ASSLMGTYSGNTIY
v_gene: TRBV6-1; j_gene: TRBJ2-1; CDR3aa: ASSPHLTGGNEQF
v_gene: TRBV5-1; j_gene: TRBJ1-2; CDR3aa: ASSAGIPDYT
v_gene: TRBV5-1; j_gene: TRBJ2-5; CDR3aa: ASSLSASEETQY
v_gene: TRBV20-1; j_gene: TRBJ2-5; CDR3aa: SASPSGPEETQY
v_gene: TRBV4-3; j_gene: TRBJ2-1; CDR3aa: ASSQDEWYEQF
v_gene: TRBV12-3/TRBV12-4; j_gene: TRBJ1-4; CDR3aa: ASSFRPYNEKLF
v_gene: TRBV10-3; j_gene: TRBJ1-1; CDR3aa: AIRPGQGMANTEAF
v_gene: TRBV18; j_gene: TRBJ2-3; CDR3aa: ASSPGQYSTDTQY
v_gene: TRBV5-1; j_gene: TRBJ1-1; CDR3aa: ASSVGPVTEAF
v_gene: TRBV6-5; j_gene: TRBJ2-1; CDR3aa: ASSYGSAQGAYNEQF
v_gene: TRBV5-1; j_gene: TRBJ2-5; CDR3aa: ASSSTRLARGETQY
v_gene: TRBV20-1; j_gene: TRBJ2-7; CDR3aa: SARDNSATYEQY
v_gene: TRBV2; j_gene: TRBJ2-7; CDR3aa: ASSVQRGFSYEQY
v_gene: TRBV5-6; j_gene: TRBJ2-7; CDR3aa: ASTILGQPYEQY
v_gene: TRBV4-2; j_gene: TRBJ2-5; CDR3aa: ASSQAPVTGETQY
v_gene: TRBV7-8; j_gene: TRBJ2-5; CDR3aa: ASSSAGTGKETQY
v_gene: TRBV29-1; j_gene: TRBJ2-3; CDR3aa: SVEDKQGRDTQY
v_gene: TRBV7-2; j_gene: TRBJ2-1; CDR3aa: ASSLVGNAANEQF
v_gene: TRBV28; j_gene: TRBJ2-3; CDR3aa: ASRPQEYTDTQY
v_gene: TRBV11-1; j_gene: TRBJ2-3; CDR3aa: ASSRREGSTDTQY
v_gene: TRBV5-1; j_gene: TRBJ1-6; CDR3aa: ASSLVGLDNSPLH
v_gene: TRBV12-3/TRBV12-4; j_gene: TRBJ2-3; CDR3aa: ASSLPVSYTDTQY
v_gene: TRBV11-1; j_gene: TRBJ1-3; CDR3aa: ASSFGPFLLSSGNTIY
v_gene: TRBV12-3/TRBV12-4; j_gene: TRBJ2-1; CDR3aa: TSSSPGLAGFASYNEQF
v_gene: TRBV7-3; j_gene: TRBJ2-1; CDR3aa: ASSFWTGRYNEQF
v_gene: TRBV7-9; j_gene: TRBJ1-1; CDR3aa: ASSLSAISRAEEAF
v_gene: TRBV10-3; j_gene: TRBJ1-1; CDR3aa: AIRPTVNTEAF
v_gene: TRBV2; j_gene: TRBJ1-2; CDR3aa: ASSSGQGAFAYGYT
v_gene: TRBV5-1; j_gene: TRBJ2-7; CDR3aa: ASSFGRGAGEQY
v_gene: TRBV5-5; j_gene: TRBJ2-1; CDR3aa: ASSFILSPYNEQF
v_gene: TRBV12-3/TRBV12-4; j_gene: TRBJ2-5; CDR3aa: ASGNAGTAQETQY
v_gene: TRBV2; j_gene: TRBJ1-2; CDR3aa: ASSPGGGRYGYT
v_gene: TRBV6-1; j_gene: TRBJ1-3; CDR3aa: ASSTPRASGNTIY
v_gene: TRBV27; j_gene: TRBJ2-7; CDR3aa: ASSFRGGATWYEQY
v_gene: TRBV2; j_gene: TRBJ1-6; CDR3aa: ASSPRIMDSPLH
v_gene: TRBV5-1; j_gene: TRBJ1-1; CDR3aa: ASSLPDRAGANRAEAF
v_gene: TRBV6-1; j_gene: TRBJ2-1; CDR3aa: ASSRGTGGDNEQF
v_gene: TRBV10-3; j_gene: TRBJ1-2; CDR3aa: AISGIGPNYGYT
v_gene: TRBV12-3/TRBV12-4; j_gene: TRBJ2-3; CDR3aa: ASSFRGFTQY
v_gene: TRBV6-5; j_gene: TRBJ2-1; CDR3aa: ASSYSTATSYNEQF
v_gene: TRBV9; j_gene: TRBJ2-3; CDR3aa: ASSVSERTTDTQY
v_gene: TRBV7-9; j_gene: TRBJ1-2; CDR3aa: ASSSGRANYGYT
v_gene: TRBV12-3/TRBV12-4; j_gene: TRBJ1-2; CDR3aa: ASSTTGVHGYT
v_gene: TRBV5-6; j_gene: TRBJ2-5; CDR3aa: ASSFERSLGETQY
v_gene: TRBV4-2; j_gene: TRBJ2-1; CDR3aa: ASSQGVGRSYNEQF
v_gene: TRBV7-3; j_gene: TRBJ2-1; CDR3aa: ASSFTASSYNEQF
v_gene: TRBV12-3/TRBV12-4; j_gene: TRBJ2-6; CDR3aa: ASGGQGEAGANVVT
v_gene: TRBV4-1; j_gene: TRBJ2-3; CDR3aa: ASSRAGSTDTQY
v_gene: TRBV30; j_gene: TRBJ2-1; CDR3aa: AHAGDSYNEQF
v_gene: TRBV7-9; j_gene: TRBJ2-3; CDR3aa: ASSLRTGGTQY
v_gene: TRBV20-1; j_gene: TRBJ2-5; CDR3aa: SASKRGTGQETQY